Sequencing of this TCR beta chain was carried out in a study of T cell changes during pregnancy in multiple sclerosis. Clones were sequenced by immunoSEQ multiplex PCR, and TCRdb holds only the in-frame ones, with some missing. Found here are under 75,000 clones, around nine tenths of them singletons; the top ten hold roughly 1.5%. The CDR3 spans 14 residues. The V end lost 3 bases, the J end lost 8 bases, and 14 bases lay between the germline ends. Germline V gives CDR1 SGHNT, CDR2 YYREEE (reference sequence). The table lists this clone with a count of one. The clonotype originates from a female donor in good health, enrolled as a control in a pregnancy study. The chain recombines TRBV5-4 with TRBJ1-4, with D possibly matching TRBD1 (5 bases). This sample comprised peripheral blood, obtained in the third trimester of pregnancy. The CDR3 DNA reads TGTGCCAGCAGCTCCGCCGGGGGAGAGGAAAAACTGTTTTTT. It yields the protein CASSSAGGEEKLFF. Combining the CDR3 with reference TRBV5-4 and TRBJ1-4 gives the whole variable domain ETGVTQSPTHLIKTRGQQVTLRCSSQSGHNTVSWYQQALGQGPQFIFQYYREEENGRGNFPPRFSGLQFPNYSSELNVNALELDDSALYLCASSSAGGEEKLFFGSGTQLSVL.